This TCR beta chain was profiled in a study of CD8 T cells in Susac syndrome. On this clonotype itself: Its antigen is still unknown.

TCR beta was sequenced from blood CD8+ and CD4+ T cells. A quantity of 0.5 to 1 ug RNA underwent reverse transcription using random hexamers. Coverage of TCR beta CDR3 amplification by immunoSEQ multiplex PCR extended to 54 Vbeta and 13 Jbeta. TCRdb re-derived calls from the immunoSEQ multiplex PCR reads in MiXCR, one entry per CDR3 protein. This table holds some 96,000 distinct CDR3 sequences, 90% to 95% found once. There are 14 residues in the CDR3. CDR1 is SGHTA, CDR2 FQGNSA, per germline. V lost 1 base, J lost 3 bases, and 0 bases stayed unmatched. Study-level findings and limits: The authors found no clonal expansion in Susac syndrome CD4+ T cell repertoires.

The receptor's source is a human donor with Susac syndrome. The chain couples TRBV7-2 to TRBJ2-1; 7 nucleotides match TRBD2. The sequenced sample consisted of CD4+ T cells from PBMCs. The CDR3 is CASSLGGGYNEQFF. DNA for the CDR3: TGTGCCAGCAGCTTAGGCGGGGGCTACAATGAGCAGTTCTTC.